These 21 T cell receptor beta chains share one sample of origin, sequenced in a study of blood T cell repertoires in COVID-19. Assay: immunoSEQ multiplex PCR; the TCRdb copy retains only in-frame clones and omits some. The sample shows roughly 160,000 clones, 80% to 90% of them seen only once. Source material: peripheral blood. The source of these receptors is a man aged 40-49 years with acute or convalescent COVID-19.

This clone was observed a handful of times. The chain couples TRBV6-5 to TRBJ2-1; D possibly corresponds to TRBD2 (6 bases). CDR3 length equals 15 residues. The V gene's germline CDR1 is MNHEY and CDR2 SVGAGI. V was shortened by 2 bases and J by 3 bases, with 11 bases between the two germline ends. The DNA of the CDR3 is TGTGCCAGCAGTTACGGGACTCCCTTCTACAATGAGCAGTTCTTC. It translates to CASSYGTPFYNEQFF.

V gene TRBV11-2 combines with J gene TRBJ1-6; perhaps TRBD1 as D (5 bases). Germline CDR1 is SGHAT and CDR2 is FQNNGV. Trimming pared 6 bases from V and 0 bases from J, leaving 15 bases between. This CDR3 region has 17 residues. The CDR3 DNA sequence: TGTGCCAGCAGTGGGGCCGGTTCAAGCTCCTATAATTCACCCCTCCACTTT. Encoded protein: CASSGAGSSSYNSPLHF.

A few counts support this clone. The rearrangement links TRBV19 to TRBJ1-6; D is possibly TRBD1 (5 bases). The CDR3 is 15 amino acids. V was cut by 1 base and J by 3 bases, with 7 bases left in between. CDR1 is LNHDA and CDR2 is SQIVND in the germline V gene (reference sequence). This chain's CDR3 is CASSIGRVYNSPLHF. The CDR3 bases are TGTGCCAGTAGTATAGGCAGGGTCTATAATTCACCCCTCCACTTT. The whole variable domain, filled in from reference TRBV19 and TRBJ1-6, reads DGGITQSPKYLFRKEGQNVTLSCEQNLNHDAMYWYRQDPGQGLRLIYYSQIVNDFQKGDIAEGYSVSREKKESFPLTVTSAQKNPTAFYLCASSIGRVYNSPLHFGNGTRLTVT.

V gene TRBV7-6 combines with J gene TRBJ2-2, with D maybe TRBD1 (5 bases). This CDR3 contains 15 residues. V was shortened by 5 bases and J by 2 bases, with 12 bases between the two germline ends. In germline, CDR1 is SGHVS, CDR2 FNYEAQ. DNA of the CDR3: TGTGCCAGCAGCACCAGACAGATTAACACCGGGGAGCTGTTTTTT. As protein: CASSTRQINTGELFF.

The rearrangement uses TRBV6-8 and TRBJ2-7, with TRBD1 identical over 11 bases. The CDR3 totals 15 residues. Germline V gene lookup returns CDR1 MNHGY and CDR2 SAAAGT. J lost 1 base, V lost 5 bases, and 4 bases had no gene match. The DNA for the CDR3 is TGTGCCAGCAGTCCCGGGACAGGGGGTTCCTACGAGCAGTACTTC. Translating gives CASSPGTGGSYEQYF.

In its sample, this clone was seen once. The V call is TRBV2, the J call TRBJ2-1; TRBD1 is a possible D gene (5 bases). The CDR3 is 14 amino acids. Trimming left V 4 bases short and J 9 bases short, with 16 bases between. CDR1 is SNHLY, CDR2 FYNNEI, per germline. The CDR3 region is CASSAYRLLGEQFF. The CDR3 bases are TGTGCCAGCAGTGCTTACAGGTTGTTAGGTGAGCAGTTCTTC.

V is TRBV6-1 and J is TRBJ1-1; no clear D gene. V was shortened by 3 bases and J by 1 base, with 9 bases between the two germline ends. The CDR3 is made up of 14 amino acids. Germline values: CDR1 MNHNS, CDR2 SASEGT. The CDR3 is CASSERGRNTEAFF. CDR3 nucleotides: TGTGCCAGCAGTGAGAGAGGGAGGAACACTGAAGCTTTCTTT.

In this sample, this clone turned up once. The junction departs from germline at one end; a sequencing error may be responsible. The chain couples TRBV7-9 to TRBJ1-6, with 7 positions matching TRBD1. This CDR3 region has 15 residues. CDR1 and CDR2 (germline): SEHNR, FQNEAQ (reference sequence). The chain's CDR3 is CASSLGGDRGSPLHF. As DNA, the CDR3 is TGTGCCAGTAGCTTAGGAGGGGACAGAGGCTCACCCCTCCACTTT.

The chain's CDR3 is CASSTLEGALHEQYF. The CDR3 coding sequence is TGTGCCAGTAGTACCCTCGAGGGTGCGCTCCACGAGCAGTACTTC. V usage is TRBV19 and J usage is TRBJ2-7, with D maybe TRBD2 (5 bases). The CDR3 totals 15 residues. V gave up 4 bases and J gave up 5 bases, with 18 bases separating them. CDR1 is LNHDA and CDR2 is SQIVND in the germline V gene (reference sequence).

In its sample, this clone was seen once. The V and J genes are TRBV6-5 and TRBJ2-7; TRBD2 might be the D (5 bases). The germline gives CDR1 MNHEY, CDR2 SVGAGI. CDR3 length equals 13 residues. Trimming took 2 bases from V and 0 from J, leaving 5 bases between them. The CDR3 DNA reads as TGTGCCAGCAGTTACGCGGGCTCCTACGAGCAGTACTTC. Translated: CASSYAGSYEQYF.

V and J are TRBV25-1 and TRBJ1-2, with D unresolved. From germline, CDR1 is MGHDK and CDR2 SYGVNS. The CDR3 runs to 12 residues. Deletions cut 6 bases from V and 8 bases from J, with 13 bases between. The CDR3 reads CASRDTSRGYTF. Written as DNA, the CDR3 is TGTGCCAGCAGGGATACTTCTAGGGGCTACACCTTC.

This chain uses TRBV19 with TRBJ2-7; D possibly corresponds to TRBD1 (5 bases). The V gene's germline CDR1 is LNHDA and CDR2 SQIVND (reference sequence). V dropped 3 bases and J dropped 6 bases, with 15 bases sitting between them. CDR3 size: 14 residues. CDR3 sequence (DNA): TGTGCCAGTAGTATTAGTTGGTTTCAGGGCGAGCAGTACTTC. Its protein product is CASSISWFQGEQYF.

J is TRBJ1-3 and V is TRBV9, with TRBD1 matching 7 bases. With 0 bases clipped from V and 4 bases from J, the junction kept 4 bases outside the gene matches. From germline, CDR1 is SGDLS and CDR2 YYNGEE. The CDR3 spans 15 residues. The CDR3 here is CASSVGQGGGNTIYF. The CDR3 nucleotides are TGTGCCAGCAGCGTAGGACAGGGTGGAGGAAACACCATATATTTT.

The CDR3: CASSQDRLGNTIYF. The CDR3, as DNA: TGTGCCAGCAGCCAAGACAGATTAGGAAACACCATATATTTT. This chain uses TRBV4-2 with TRBJ1-3; D remains unclear. Trimming removed 0 bases from V and 4 bases from J, with 7 bases in between. The CDR3 runs to 14 residues. CDR1 is LGHNA and CDR2 is YNFKEQ in the germline V gene.

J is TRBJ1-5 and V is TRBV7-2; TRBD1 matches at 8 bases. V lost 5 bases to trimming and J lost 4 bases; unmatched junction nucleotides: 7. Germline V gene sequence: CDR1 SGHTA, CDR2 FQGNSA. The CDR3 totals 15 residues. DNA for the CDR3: TGTGCCAGCAGCCCGACCCGGGACAGGAATCAGCCCCAGCATTTT. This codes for CASSPTRDRNQPQHF.

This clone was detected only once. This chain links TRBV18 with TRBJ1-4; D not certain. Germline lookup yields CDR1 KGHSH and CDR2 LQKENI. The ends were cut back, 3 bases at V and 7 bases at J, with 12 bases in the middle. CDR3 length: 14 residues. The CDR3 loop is CASSPNGSGEKLFF. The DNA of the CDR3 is TGTGCCAGCTCACCTAACGGCAGCGGTGAAAAACTGTTTTTT.

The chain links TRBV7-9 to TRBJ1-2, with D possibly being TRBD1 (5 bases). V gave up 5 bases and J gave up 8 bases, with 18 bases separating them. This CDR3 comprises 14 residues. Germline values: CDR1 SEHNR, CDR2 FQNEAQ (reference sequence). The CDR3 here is CASSLTRGNEGYTF. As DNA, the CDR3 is TGTGCCAGCAGCCTTACCCGGGGGAATGAAGGCTACACCTTC.

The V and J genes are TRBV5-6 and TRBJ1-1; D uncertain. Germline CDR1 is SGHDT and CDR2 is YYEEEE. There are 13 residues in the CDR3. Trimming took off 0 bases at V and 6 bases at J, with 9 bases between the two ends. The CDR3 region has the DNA TGTGCCAGCAGCTTGGCGGGGAGAGCTGAAGCTTTCTTT. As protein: CASSLAGRAEAFF.

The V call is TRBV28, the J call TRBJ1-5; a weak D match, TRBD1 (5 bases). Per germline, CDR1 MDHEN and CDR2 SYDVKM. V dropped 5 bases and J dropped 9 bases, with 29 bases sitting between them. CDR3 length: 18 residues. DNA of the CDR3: TGTGCCAGCAGTCATACCACTTCAGCGATATTCAGGGAGGCGCCCCAGCATTTT. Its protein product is CASSHTTSAIFREAPQHF. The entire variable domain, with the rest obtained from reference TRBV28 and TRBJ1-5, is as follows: DVKVTQSSRYLVKRTGEKVFLECVQDMDHENMFWYRQDPGLGLRLIYFSYDVKMKEKGDIPEGYSVSREKKERFSLILESASTNQTSMYLCASSHTTSAIFREAPQHFGDGTRLSIL.

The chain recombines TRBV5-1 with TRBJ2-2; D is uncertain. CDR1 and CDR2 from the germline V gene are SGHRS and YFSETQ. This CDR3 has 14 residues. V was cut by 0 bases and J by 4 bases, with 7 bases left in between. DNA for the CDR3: TGCGCCAGCAGCTTGGGCGTGAGCACCGGGGAGCTGTTTTTT. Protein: CASSLGVSTGELFF.

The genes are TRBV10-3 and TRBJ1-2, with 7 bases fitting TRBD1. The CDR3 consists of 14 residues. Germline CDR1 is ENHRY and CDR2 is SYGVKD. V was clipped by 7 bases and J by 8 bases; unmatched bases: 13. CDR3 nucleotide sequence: TGTGCCATCACTAGCCCCGACAGGGTGGGGGGCTACACCTTC. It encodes CAITSPDRVGGYTF.